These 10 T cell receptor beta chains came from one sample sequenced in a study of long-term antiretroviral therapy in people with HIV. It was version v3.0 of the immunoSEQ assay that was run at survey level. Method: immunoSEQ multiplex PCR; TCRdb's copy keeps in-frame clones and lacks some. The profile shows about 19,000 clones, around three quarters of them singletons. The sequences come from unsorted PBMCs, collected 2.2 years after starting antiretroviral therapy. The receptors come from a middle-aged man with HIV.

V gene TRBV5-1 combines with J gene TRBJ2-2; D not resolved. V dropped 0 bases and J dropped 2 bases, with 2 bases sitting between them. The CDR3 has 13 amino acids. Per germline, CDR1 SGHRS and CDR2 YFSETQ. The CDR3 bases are TGCGCCAGCAGCTTGGGTAACACCGGGGAGCTGTTTTTT. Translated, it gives CASSLGNTGELFF.

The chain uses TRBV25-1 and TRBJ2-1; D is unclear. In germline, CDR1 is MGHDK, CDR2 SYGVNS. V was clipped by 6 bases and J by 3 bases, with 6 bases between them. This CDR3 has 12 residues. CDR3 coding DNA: TGTGCCAGCAGAGAGTTCTACAATGAGCAGTTCTTC. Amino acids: CASREFYNEQFF.

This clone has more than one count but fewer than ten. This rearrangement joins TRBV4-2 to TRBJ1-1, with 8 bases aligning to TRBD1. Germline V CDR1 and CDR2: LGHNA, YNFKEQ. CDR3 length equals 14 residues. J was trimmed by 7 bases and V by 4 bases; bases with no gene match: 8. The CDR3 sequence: CASSRGQGRFEAFF. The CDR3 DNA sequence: TGTGCCAGCAGCCGTGGACAGGGTAGATTTGAAGCTTTCTTT.

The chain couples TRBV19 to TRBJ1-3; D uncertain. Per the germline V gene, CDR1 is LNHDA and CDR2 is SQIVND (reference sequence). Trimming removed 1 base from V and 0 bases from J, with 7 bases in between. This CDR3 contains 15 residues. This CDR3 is CASSIGHHSGNTIYF. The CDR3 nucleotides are TGTGCCAGTAGTATAGGACACCACTCTGGAAACACCATATATTTT.

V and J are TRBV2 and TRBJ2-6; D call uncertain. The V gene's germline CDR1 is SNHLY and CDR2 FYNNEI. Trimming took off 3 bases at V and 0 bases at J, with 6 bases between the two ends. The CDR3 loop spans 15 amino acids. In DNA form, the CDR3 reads TGTGCCAGCAGTGACCGGTTCTCTGGGGCCAACGTCCTGACTTTC. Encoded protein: CASSDRFSGANVLTF.

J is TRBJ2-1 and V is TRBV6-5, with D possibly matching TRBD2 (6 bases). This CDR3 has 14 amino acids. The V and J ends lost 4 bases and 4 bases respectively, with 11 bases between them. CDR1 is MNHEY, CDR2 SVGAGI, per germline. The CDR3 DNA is TGTGCCAGCAGTTCGGGACTGAATTACAATGAGCAGTTCTTC. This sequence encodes CASSSGLNYNEQFF.

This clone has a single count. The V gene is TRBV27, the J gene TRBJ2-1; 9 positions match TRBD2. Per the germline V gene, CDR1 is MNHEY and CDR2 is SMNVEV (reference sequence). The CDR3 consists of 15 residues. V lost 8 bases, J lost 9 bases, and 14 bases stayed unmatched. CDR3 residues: CASAWSSGSFGEQFF. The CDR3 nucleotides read TGTGCCAGCGCCTGGAGTAGCGGGAGTTTTGGTGAGCAGTTCTTC.

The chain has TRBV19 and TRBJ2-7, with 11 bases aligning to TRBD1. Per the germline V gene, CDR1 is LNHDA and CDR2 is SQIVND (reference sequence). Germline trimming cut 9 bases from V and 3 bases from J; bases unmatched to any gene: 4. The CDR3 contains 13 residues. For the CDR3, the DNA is TGTGCCAGCTCCGGGACAGGGGGCTACGAGCAGTACTTC. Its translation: CASSGTGGYEQYF.

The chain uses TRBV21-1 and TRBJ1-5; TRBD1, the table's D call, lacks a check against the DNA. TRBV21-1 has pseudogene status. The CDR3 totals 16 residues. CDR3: CASTLSTGAYNQPQHF. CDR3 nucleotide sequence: TGTGCCAGCACCTTATCTACAGGGGCCTACAATCAGCCCCAGCATTTT.

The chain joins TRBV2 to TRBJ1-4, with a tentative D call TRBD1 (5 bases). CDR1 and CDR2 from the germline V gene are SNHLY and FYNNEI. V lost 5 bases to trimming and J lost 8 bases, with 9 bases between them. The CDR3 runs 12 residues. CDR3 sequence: CASSLEGEKLFF. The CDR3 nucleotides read TGTGCCAGCAGTCTGGAGGGGGAAAAACTGTTTTTT. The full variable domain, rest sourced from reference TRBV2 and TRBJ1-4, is EPEVTQTPSHQVTQMGQEVILRCVPISNHLYFYWYRQILGQKVEFLVSFYNNEISEKSEIFDDQFSVERPDGSNFTLKIRSTKLEDSAMYFCASSLEGEKLFFGSGTQLSVL.